Each of the 9 T cell receptor beta chains below was sequenced from the same sample in a study of human thymus T cells. Sequenced by immunoSEQ multiplex PCR; TCRdb stores in-frame clones only, minus some. The data contain some 72,000 clones, about 96% of them singletons. Resections from corrective heart surgery provided thymus tissue. The source material was thymus tissue. These receptor sequences come from a boy younger than two with a congenital heart defect but otherwise immunologically healthy.

The rearrangement joins TRBV9 to TRBJ2-3; D uncertain. Between the trimmed V and J ends, which lost 3 bases and 2 bases, there was a span of 13 bases. The CDR3 is 15 residues long. Germline CDR1 reads SGDLS; CDR2 reads YYNGEE. The CDR3 nucleotides read TGTGCCAGCAGCGACCTTGAACGGGTCACAGATACGCAGTATTTT. Translation: CASSDLERVTDTQYF.

This chain joins TRBV2 and TRBJ2-3, with D possibly being TRBD1 (6 bases). V lost 6 bases and J lost 0, with 28 bases in between. CDR1 is SNHLY, CDR2 FYNNEI, per germline. The CDR3 is 20 amino acids. The CDR3 DNA follows: TGTGCCAGCAGAGGTAGGACAGCTCCAAGAACCTTTTATAGCACAGATACGCAGTATTTT. It specifies CASRGRTAPRTFYSTDTQYF.

This chain links TRBV4-2 with TRBJ2-2; no firm D call. This CDR3 is 18 amino acids long. Germline V gives CDR1 LGHNA, CDR2 YNFKEQ. Trimming shortened V by 0 bases and J by 3 bases, and 17 bases separated the two germline ends. The CDR3 here is CASSQDSRAVVDTGELFF. CDR3 DNA: TGTGCCAGCAGCCAAGACTCTCGGGCAGTGGTTGACACCGGGGAGCTGTTTTTT.

This clone has only one observation. J is TRBJ2-7 and V is TRBV11-2; D is unclear. Trimming removed 3 bases at V and 0 bases at J, with 9 bases between. CDR3 length: 14 amino acids. CDR1 and CDR2 (germline): SGHAT, FQNNGV. CDR3 nucleotide sequence: TGTGCCAGCAGCTTCGGACCCATCTCCTACGAGCAGTACTTC. The encoded protein is CASSFGPISYEQYF.

The chain links TRBV5-1 to TRBJ2-7; 11 positions agree with TRBD2. V dropped 4 bases and J dropped 6; count of bases not matched to a gene: 15. Germline V CDR1 and CDR2: SGHRS, YFSETQ. This CDR3 is built from 17 residues. The CDR3 nucleotides are TGCGCCAGCAGCCACGGGGGTAGCGGGAGGGCCGAGGGCGAGCAGTACTTC. Its translation is CASSHGGSGRAEGEQYF.

The genes are TRBV9 and TRBJ2-3; 7 bases fit TRBD1. CDR3 length equals 17 residues. CDR1 SGDLS and CDR2 YYNGEE come from the germline V gene. V lost 6 bases, J lost 2 bases, and 15 bases stayed unmatched. The CDR3 sequence is CASTTDGKGANTDTQYF. The CDR3 DNA follows: TGTGCCAGCACTACCGATGGTAAGGGGGCCAACACAGATACGCAGTATTTT.

The chain combines TRBV20-1 with TRBJ2-1; TRBD2 matches 9 bases. V dropped 2 bases and J dropped 11; count of bases not matched to a gene: 1. In germline, CDR1 is DFQATT, CDR2 SNEGSKA (reference sequence). The CDR3 runs 11 residues. For the CDR3, the DNA is TGCAGTGCTAGACTAGCGGGAAAGCAGTTCTTC. It translates to CSARLAGKQFF.

The chain is built from TRBV7-9 and TRBJ1-1; D is ambiguous. This CDR3 has 17 residues. Trimming removed 1 base at V and 1 base at J, with 16 bases between. From germline, CDR1 is SEHNR and CDR2 FQNEAQ (reference sequence). CDR3 sequence (DNA): TGTGCCAGCAGCTTAGTCCCAGGAAACAAACCGAACACTGAAGCTTTCTTT. Translating gives CASSLVPGNKPNTEAFF.

This rearrangement joins TRBV19 to TRBJ2-7; unclear D gene. This CDR3 comprises 13 residues. Germline assignment: CDR1 LNHDA and CDR2 SQIVND (reference sequence). Trimming pared 4 bases from V and 3 bases from J, leaving 10 bases between. CDR3 in amino acids: CASSTGPGYEQYF. CDR3 nucleotides: TGTGCCAGTAGTACCGGTCCGGGCTACGAGCAGTACTTC.